This passage covers 15 T cell receptor beta chains from one sample sequenced in a study of blood T cell repertoires in COVID-19. Data came from immunoSEQ multiplex PCR; TCRdb stores just in-frame clones and leaves some out. The table includes roughly 100,000 clones, around 82% detected once. Sequencing input: peripheral blood. Receptor source: a human donor in a cohort sampled during active or convalescent COVID-19.

The chain has TRBV7-2 and TRBJ2-4; TRBD1 matches 9 bases. Germline CDR1 reads SGHTA; CDR2 reads FQGNSA. This CDR3 has 17 residues. Trimming took 5 bases from V and 5 from J; bases not matched to a gene: 13. Written as DNA, the CDR3 is TGTGCCAGCAGCCGTATCGGGTTCGGGACAGGGCAAAACATTCAGTACTTC. Its protein product is CASSRIGFGTGQNIQYF.

This rearrangement joins TRBV29-1 to TRBJ2-7; no clear D. Trimming took off 2 bases at V and 2 bases at J, with 7 bases between the two ends. From germline, CDR1 is SQVTM and CDR2 ANQGSEA. The CDR3 totals 12 residues. The CDR3 loop reads CSVERDTYEQYF. CDR3 DNA: TGCAGCGTTGAACGCGACACCTACGAGCAGTACTTC.

The chain uses TRBV29-1 and TRBJ2-3, with TRBD1 identical over 12 bases. Germline V gene data show CDR1 as SQVTM and CDR2 as ANQGSEA. The V gene end was trimmed by 6 bases and the J gene end by 2 bases; junction bases not matched to a gene: 6. The CDR3 covers 15 residues. The CDR3 DNA sequence: TGCAGCGTGACCGGGACAGGGGGCCCCACAGATACGCAGTATTTT. This sequence encodes CSVTGTGGPTDTQYF.

This chain uses TRBV7-2 with TRBJ2-5, with 9 bases identical to TRBD2. Germline V gene lookup returns CDR1 SGHTA and CDR2 FQGNSA. Trimming took 4 bases from V and 1 from J; bases not matched to a gene: 4. CDR3 length: 15 residues. CDR3 residues: CASSYSGGLQETQYF. CDR3 DNA: TGTGCCAGCAGCTATAGCGGGGGCCTCCAAGAGACCCAGTACTTC.

The chain recombines TRBV5-1 with TRBJ1-5; TRBD1 might be the D (5 bases). CDR1 and CDR2 (germline): SGHRS, YFSETQ. The ends were cut back, 0 bases at V and 5 bases at J, with 9 bases in the middle. This CDR3 comprises 14 residues. CDR3 sequence (DNA): TGCGCCAGCAGCTTGGTCGGGGGTGATCAGCCCCAGCATTTT. This translates into CASSLVGGDQPQHF.

The rearrangement links TRBV3-1 (or the pseudogene TRBV3-2) to TRBJ2-2; D may be TRBD1 (6 bases). Trimming took 5 bases from V and 6 from J, leaving 16 bases between them. CDR3 length: 15 residues. Germline CDR1 and CDR2: LGHDT and YNNKEL (reference sequence). Here the CDR3 reads CASSLQGFNAGELFF. The CDR3 nucleotides read TGTGCCAGCAGCTTACAGGGCTTCAACGCCGGGGAGCTGTTTTTT.

J is TRBJ2-7 and V is TRBV3-1 (or the pseudogene TRBV3-2); 7 bases are shared with TRBD1. V shed 3 bases and J 2 bases; nucleotides not matched to a gene: 7. CDR3 size: 15 residues. The V gene's germline CDR1 is LGHDT and CDR2 YNNKEL (reference sequence). In DNA, the CDR3 is TGTGCCAGCAGCCACGGGACAGTCCTGACCTACGAGCAGTACTTC. Translated, it gives CASSHGTVLTYEQYF.

The chain employs TRBV7-2 and TRBJ1-1; perhaps TRBD1 as D (6 bases). The germline V gene encodes CDR1 SGHTA and CDR2 FQGNSA. V lost 5 bases, J lost 0 bases, and 13 bases lay in between. The CDR3 has 15 residues. CDR3 in amino acids: CASSQNRVMNTEAFF. In DNA form, the CDR3 reads TGTGCCAGCAGCCAAAACAGGGTTATGAACACTGAAGCTTTCTTT.

The V and J genes are TRBV7-3 and TRBJ2-1; 8 bases are shared with TRBD2. Germline V CDR1 and CDR2: SGHTA, FQGTGA. V trimming: 5 bases; J trimming: 4 bases; junction bases outside the gene matches: 4. This CDR3 contains 14 residues. The CDR3 region is CASSPGGRYNEQFF. The CDR3 coding sequence is TGTGCCAGCAGCCCGGGGGGGAGGTACAATGAGCAGTTCTTC. Based on the CDR3 plus reference TRBV7-3 and TRBJ2-1, the full variable domain is GAGVSQTPSNKVTEKGKYVELRCDPISGHTALYWYRQSLGQGPEFLIYFQGTGAADDSGLPNDRFFAVRPEGSVSTLKIQRTERGDSAVYLCASSPGGRYNEQFFGPGTRLTVL.

V gene TRBV7-9 combines with J gene TRBJ1-1; no definite D call. The CDR3 consists of 14 residues. Per germline, CDR1 SEHNR and CDR2 FQNEAQ (reference sequence). Trimming pared 1 base from V and 6 bases from J, leaving 12 bases between. This CDR3 reads CASSLGAEDPEAFF. The CDR3 region has the DNA TGTGCCAGCAGCTTAGGCGCGGAAGACCCTGAAGCTTTCTTT.

This clone was seen a few times. The chain carries TRBV4-1 and TRBJ2-1, with a weak D call TRBD2 (5 bases). Trimming took 1 base from V and 8 from J, leaving 18 bases between them. CDR3 length equals 16 residues. Germline V lookup: CDR1 MGHRA, CDR2 YSYEKL. In DNA form, the CDR3 reads TGCGCCAGCAGCCAAGGAGGACTCTACCTACCCCATGAGCAGTTCTTC. The encoded protein is CASSQGGLYLPHEQFF.

The chain couples TRBV7-9 to TRBJ2-5; tentative D call: TRBD1 (5 bases). The CDR3 spans 15 residues. The germline CDR1 and CDR2 sequences are SEHNR and FQNEAQ (reference sequence). Trimming removed 5 bases from V and 1 base from J, with 14 bases in between. The chain's CDR3 is CASSLLGPVQETQYF. The DNA of the CDR3 is TGTGCCAGCAGCCTCCTGGGGCCGGTCCAAGAGACCCAGTACTTC.

The chain carries TRBV4-1 and TRBJ2-3; possible D gene TRBD2, 6 bases. Germline CDR1 reads MGHRA; CDR2 reads YSYEKL. The V end lost 1 base, the J end lost 0 bases, and 8 bases lay between the germline ends. The CDR3 has 15 residues. CDR3 amino acids: CASSQGSGSTDTQYF. The CDR3 bases are TGCGCCAGCAGCCAAGGAAGCGGGAGCACAGATACGCAGTATTTT.

The chain joins TRBV28 to TRBJ2-2; D is possibly TRBD2 (5 bases). V dropped 8 bases and J dropped 7 bases, with 14 bases sitting between them. Per germline, CDR1 MDHEN and CDR2 SYDVKM. There are 13 residues in the CDR3. CDR3 nucleotides: TGTGCCAGCGAAGACTATACCGACGGGGAGCTGTTTTTT. It yields the protein CASEDYTDGELFF.

CDR3 DNA: TGCGCCAGCAGCTTCCAGACAGGGAATTTCGGCATTCAGTACTTC. Its translation: CASSFQTGNFGIQYF. The V and J genes are TRBV5-1 and TRBJ2-4; 7 bases line up with TRBD1. J lost 9 bases, V lost 2 bases, and 11 bases had no gene match. Germline CDR1 is SGHRS and CDR2 is YFSETQ. The CDR3 totals 15 residues.